These T cell receptor beta chains were read from a single sample in a study of T-cell reconstitution after alpha-beta-depleted transplantation in children. TCRdb passed the PCR reads through MiXCR, listing each CDR3 protein once. Here the sample spans 670,000 or so distinct CDR3 sequences, around 12% being singletons. The sequencing here drew on PBMCs, taken before TCRalphabeta/CD19-depleted stem cell transplant. The source of these receptors is a girl aged 2-15 years with congenital amegakaryocytic thrombocytopenia, due to receive a stem cell transplant. Both conserved end residues are part of each CDR3. D genes are given only for firm matches. Not all rows give a size; the values are once, few, many and, for expanded clones, a class.

>many|TRBJ2-4|TRBD2|TRBV20-1
CSARTRRAKNIQYF
TGCAGTGCAAGGACTAGGCGAGCCAAAAACATTCAGTACTTC
>many|TRBJ1-2|.|TRBV25-1
CASTPGSWTDEFNYGYTF
TGTGCCAGCACTCCTGGAAGTTGGACAGATGAGTTTAACTATGGCTACACCTTC
>.|TRBJ2-5|.|TRBV7-2
CASSKQGEQETQYF
TGTGCCAGCAGCAAACAGGGAGAGCAAGAGACCCAGTACTTC
>few|TRBJ2-5|.|TRBV4-1
CASSQEAQGLAESWKTQYF
TGCGCCAGCAGCCAAGAGGCCCAGGGGCTAGCGGAGTCTTGGAAGACCCAGTACTTC
>.|TRBJ2-3|.|TRBV5-1
CASSLEVSSTDTQYF
TGCGCCAGCAGCTTGGAGGTTAGCAGCACAGATACGCAGTATTTT
>.|TRBJ2-1|.|TRBV7-8
CASSLLAINEQFF
TGTGCCAGCAGCTTGCTAGCAATCAATGAGCAGTTCTTC
>.|TRBJ2-7|.|TRBV21-1
CASSKEREGPHEQYF
TGTGCCAGCAGCAAGGAGCGGGAGGGCCCCCACGAGCAGTACTTC
>few|TRBJ2-7|TRBD1|TRBV25-1
CASSSRTGSVYEQYF
TGTGCCAGCAGTTCCAGGACAGGGTCCGTATACGAGCAGTACTTC
>.|TRBJ2-2|TRBD1|TRBV5-5
CASSLVGRGMTGELFF
TGTGCCAGCAGCTTGGTAGGCAGGGGGATGACCGGGGAGCTGTTTTTT
>many|TRBJ2-2|TRBD2|TRBV12-3/TRBV12-4
CASSSLAGGNTGELFF
TGTGCCAGCAGTTCACTAGCGGGAGGGAACACCGGGGAGCTGTTTTTT
>.|TRBJ2-1|TRBD2|TRBV20-1
CSGDKRDYNEHFF
TGCAGTGGCGACAAGCGGGATTACAATGAGCATTTCTTC
>few|TRBJ2-7|.|TRBV7-9
CASSLVAHLAYEQYF
TGTGCCAGCAGCTTAGTCGCGCACCTCGCCTACGAGCAGTACTTC
>many|TRBJ2-3|TRBD2|TRBV10-3
CAISASSGGPGTDTQYF
TGTGCCATCAGTGCGTCTAGCGGGGGCCCTGGCACAGATACGCAGTATTTT
>.|TRBJ1-5|.|TRBV2
CASTLEGSSKPQHF
TGTGCCAGCACTCTAGAGGGGTCCTCGAAGCCCCAGCATTTT
>many|TRBJ2-7|.|TRBV20-1
CSARDGRRSYEQYF
TGCAGTGCTAGAGACGGGAGACGGAGCTACGAGCAGTACTTC
>few|TRBJ2-1|TRBD2|TRBV20-1
CRVLAGLSYNEQFF
TGCAGAGTATTAGCGGGGCTCTCCTACAATGAGCAGTTCTTC
>.|TRBJ1-2|.|TRBV28
CASSFKGPHGYTF
TGTGCCAGCAGTTTTAAGGGGCCCCATGGCTACACCTTC
>few|TRBJ2-6|.|TRBV19
CASRTGIASFPGANVLTF
TGTGCCAGCCGGACGGGAATCGCTTCTTTCCCTGGGGCCAACGTCCTGACTTTC
>.|TRBJ2-7|TRBD2|TRBV20-1
CSARDQREGQEQYF
TGCAGTGCTAGAGATCAGCGGGAGGGCCAGGAGCAGTACTTC
>.|TRBJ1-2|.|TRBV20-1
CSAQDFTPRNYGYTF
TGCAGTGCTCAGGACTTCACCCCCCGTAACTATGGCTACACCTTC
>few|TRBJ1-1|TRBD1|TRBV5-1
CASSLVQGKSRTEAFF
TGCGCCAGCAGCTTGGTACAGGGGAAGTCAAGAACTGAAGCTTTCTTT
>few|TRBJ2-7|TRBD2|TRBV28
CASSYSGGKREQYF
TGTGCCAGCAGTTATAGCGGGGGGAAAAGGGAGCAGTACTTC
>.|TRBJ2-7|TRBD1|TRBV30
CAWSAGQGAHEQYF
TGTGCCTGGAGTGCAGGACAGGGTGCACACGAGCAGTACTTC
>.|TRBJ2-3|TRBD2|TRBV28
CASSPRGRAPSTDTQYF
TGTGCCAGCAGTCCCCGCGGGAGGGCCCCTTCCACAGATACGCAGTATTTT
>.|TRBJ2-1|.|TRBV19
CASRSWGQIYNEQFF
TGTGCCAGTAGATCCTGGGGGCAAATCTACAATGAGCAGTTCTTC
>few|TRBJ2-5|.|TRBV29-1
CSGVRGGQETQYF
TGCAGCGGGGTCAGGGGAGGGCAAGAGACCCAGTACTTC
>many|TRBJ2-5|TRBD2|TRBV18
CASSQTGREETQYF
TGTGCCAGCTCACAAACCGGGAGGGAAGAGACCCAGTACTTC
>many|TRBJ1-1|TRBD1|TRBV5-5
CASSWGQRTLNTEAFF
TGTGCCAGCAGCTGGGGACAGCGAACCTTGAACACTGAAGCTTTCTTT
>many|TRBJ2-3|.|TRBV20-1
CSASAGPSWGTDTQYF
TGCAGTGCTAGCGCGGGTCCTTCGTGGGGCACAGATACGCAGTATTTT
>many|TRBJ1-5|.|TRBV20-1
CSASQGLSNQPQHF
TGCAGTGCTAGTCAGGGGTTAAGCAATCAGCCCCAGCATTTT
>many|TRBJ1-1|.|TRBV6-5
CASSGHTEAFF
TGTGCCAGCAGCGGACACACTGAAGCTTTCTTT
>many|TRBJ2-3|.|TRBV20-1
CSARTSVGVAADTQYF
TGCAGTGCTAGGACATCGGTTGGCGTGGCGGCAGATACGCAGTATTTT
>many|TRBJ2-7|.|TRBV5-1
CASRGTFSYEQYF
TGCGCCAGCAGAGGGACGTTCTCCTACGAGCAGTACTTC
>few|TRBJ2-5|.|TRBV4-1
CASSARELWTQYF
TGCGCCAGCAGCGCCCGGGAATTGTGGACCCAGTACTTC
>many|TRBJ2-3|TRBD1|TRBV20-1
CSAHRGSTDTQYF
TGCAGTGCCCACAGGGGGTCCACAGATACGCAGTATTTT
>many|TRBJ2-2|TRBD2|TRBV5-1
CASSPGLAITGELFF
TGCGCCAGCAGCCCGGGACTAGCGATTACCGGGGAGCTGTTTTTT
>few|TRBJ2-7|TRBD2|TRBV2
CASRDSGRGFGYEQYF
TGTGCCAGCAGAGATAGCGGGAGAGGGTTTGGGTACGAGCAGTACTTC
>many|TRBJ1-4|.|TRBV29-1
CSVWGVGEKLFF
TGCAGCGTTTGGGGGGTCGGTGAAAAACTGTTTTTT
>.|TRBJ2-1|.|TRBV12-3/TRBV12-4
CASSLSRLSYNEQFF
TGTGCCAGCAGTTTAAGCAGGCTTTCCTACAATGAGCAGTTCTTC
>many|TRBJ2-2|.|TRBV5-1
CASSLWEDRINTGELFF
TGCGCCAGCAGCTTGTGGGAGGACCGAATTAACACCGGGGAGCTGTTTTTT
>few|TRBJ2-1|.|TRBV28
CASRRHLNTYNEQFF
TGTGCCAGCAGAAGACATCTAAATACCTACAATGAGCAGTTCTTC
>few|TRBJ2-2|TRBD2|TRBV12-3/TRBV12-4
CASIPSGRATGELFF
TGTGCCAGCATTCCTAGCGGGAGGGCCACCGGGGAGCTGTTTTTT
>many|TRBJ2-3|.|TRBV27
CASSEERGDTQYF
TGTGCCAGCAGTGAGGAGAGAGGGGATACGCAGTATTTT
>.|TRBJ1-2|TRBD1|TRBV20-1
CSARDLTGENGYTF
TGCAGTGCTAGAGATCTGACAGGGGAGAATGGCTACACCTTC
>many|TRBJ1-2|TRBD1|TRBV12-3/TRBV12-4
CASSQRQGPYGYTF
TGTGCCAGCAGTCAAAGACAGGGTCCCTATGGCTACACCTTC
>.|TRBJ2-2|TRBD1|TRBV7-3
CASSIQTGAGTGELFF
TGTGCCAGCAGCATCCAGACAGGGGCGGGTACCGGGGAGCTGTTTTTT
>.|TRBJ1-2|.|TRBV5-1
CASSPKVTGKRYGYTF
TGCGCCAGCAGCCCAAAGGTCACAGGGAAACGATATGGCTACACCTTC
>.|TRBJ2-5|TRBD2|TRBV25-1
CASSEYSGRGKETQYF
TGTGCCAGCAGTGAATATAGCGGGAGAGGAAAAGAGACCCAGTACTTC